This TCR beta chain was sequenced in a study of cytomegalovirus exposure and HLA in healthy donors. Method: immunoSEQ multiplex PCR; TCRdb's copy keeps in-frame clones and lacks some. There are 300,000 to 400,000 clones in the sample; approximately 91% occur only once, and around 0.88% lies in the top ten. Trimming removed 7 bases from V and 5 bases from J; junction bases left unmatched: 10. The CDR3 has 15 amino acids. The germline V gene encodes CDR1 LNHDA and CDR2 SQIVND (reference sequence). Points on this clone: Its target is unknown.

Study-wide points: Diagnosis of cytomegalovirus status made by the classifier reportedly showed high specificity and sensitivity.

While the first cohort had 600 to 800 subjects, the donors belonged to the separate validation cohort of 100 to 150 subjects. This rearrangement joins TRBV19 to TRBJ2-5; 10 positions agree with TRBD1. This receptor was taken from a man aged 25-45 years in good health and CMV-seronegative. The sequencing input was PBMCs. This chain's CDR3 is CASTRGTGAWETQYF. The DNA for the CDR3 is TGTGCCAGTACCCGAGGGACAGGGGCTTGGGAGACCCAGTACTTC. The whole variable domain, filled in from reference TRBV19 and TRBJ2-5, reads DGGITQSPKYLFRKEGQNVTLSCEQNLNHDAMYWYRQDPGQGLRLIYYSQIVNDFQKGDIAEGYSVSREKKESFPLTVTSAQKNPTAFYLCASTRGTGAWETQYFGPGTRLLVL.